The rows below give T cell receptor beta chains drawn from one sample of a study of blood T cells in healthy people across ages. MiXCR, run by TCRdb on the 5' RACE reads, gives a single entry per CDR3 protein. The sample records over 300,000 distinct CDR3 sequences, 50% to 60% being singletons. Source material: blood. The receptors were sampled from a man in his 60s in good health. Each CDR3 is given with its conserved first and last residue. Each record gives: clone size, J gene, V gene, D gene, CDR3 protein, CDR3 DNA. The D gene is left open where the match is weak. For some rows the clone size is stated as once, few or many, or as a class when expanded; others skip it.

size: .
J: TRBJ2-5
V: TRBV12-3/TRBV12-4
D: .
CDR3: CASSPQTRGLGTQYF
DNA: TGTGCCAGCAGTCCCCAGACTAGAGGATTGGGGACCCAGTACTTC

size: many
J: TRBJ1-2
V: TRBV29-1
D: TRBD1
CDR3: CSGGDSTSYGYTF
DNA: TGCAGCGGAGGGGACAGTACGAGTTATGGCTACACCTTC

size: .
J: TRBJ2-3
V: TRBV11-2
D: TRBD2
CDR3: CASSLTPGTVVLAGGRTDTQYF
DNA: TGTGCCAGCAGCTTAACCCCCGGGACAGTCGTTCTAGCGGGAGGACGGACAGATACGCAGTATTTT

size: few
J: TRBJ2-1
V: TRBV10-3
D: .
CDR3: CAISESFEGEDNEQFF
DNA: TGTGCCATCAGTGAGTCCTTTGAGGGGGAGGACAATGAGCAGTTCTTC

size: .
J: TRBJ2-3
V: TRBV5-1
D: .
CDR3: CASSKGGAFEDTQYF
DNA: TGCGCCAGCTCAAAAGGGGGGGCCTTTGAAGATACGCAGTATTTT

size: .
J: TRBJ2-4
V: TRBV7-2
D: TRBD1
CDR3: CASSLQGVADIQYF
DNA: TGTGCCAGCAGCTTACAGGGGGTTGCGGACATTCAGTACTTC

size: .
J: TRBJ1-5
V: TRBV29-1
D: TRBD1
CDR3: CSVGQGVNQPQHF
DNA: TGCAGTGTGGGACAGGGAGTCAATCAGCCCCAGCATTTT

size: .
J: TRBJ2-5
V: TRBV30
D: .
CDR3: CAFLTGETQYF
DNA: TGTGCCTTCCTAACAGGCGAGACCCAGTACTTC

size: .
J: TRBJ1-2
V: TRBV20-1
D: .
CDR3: CSAPNLGDGYTF
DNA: TGCAGTGCTCCAAATCTAGGGGATGGCTACACCTTC

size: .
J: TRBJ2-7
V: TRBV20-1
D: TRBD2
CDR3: CSAATPSGTYEQYF
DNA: TGCAGTGCAGCAACCCCTAGCGGCACCTACGAGCAGTACTTC

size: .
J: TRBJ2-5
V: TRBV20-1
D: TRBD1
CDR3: CSARGTGSYQETQYF
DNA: TGCAGTGCTAGGGGGACAGGGTCGTACCAAGAGACCCAGTACTTC

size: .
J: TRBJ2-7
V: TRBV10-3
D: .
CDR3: CAISESGGQHRGDEQYF
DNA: TGTGCCATCAGTGAGTCAGGGGGACAACATCGGGGCGACGAGCAGTACTTC

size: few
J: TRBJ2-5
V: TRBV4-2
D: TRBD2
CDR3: CASSHTWGSGSELETQYF
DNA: TGTGCCAGCAGCCACACGTGGGGTAGCGGGAGCGAGTTGGAGACCCAGTACTTC

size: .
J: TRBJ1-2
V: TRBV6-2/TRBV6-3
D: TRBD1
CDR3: CASTGTGNYGYTF
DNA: TGTGCCAGCACGGGGACAGGGAACTATGGCTACACCTTC

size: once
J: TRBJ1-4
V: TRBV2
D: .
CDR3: CASKEAGTNEKLFF
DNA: TGTGCCAGCAAGGAAGCTGGAACTAATGAAAAACTGTTTTTT

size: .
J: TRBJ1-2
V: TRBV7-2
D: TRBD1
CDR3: CASSPRTGLGYTF
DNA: TGTGCCAGCAGCCCGCGGACAGGCTTAGGCTACACCTTC

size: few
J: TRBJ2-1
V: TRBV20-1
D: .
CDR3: CSAGRLGTSSYNEQFF
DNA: TGCAGTGCTGGACGTCTAGGCACCAGCTCCTACAATGAGCAGTTCTTC

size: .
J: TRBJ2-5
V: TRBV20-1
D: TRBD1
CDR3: CSAEPGTGPQETQYF
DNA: TGCAGTGCCGAACCCGGGACAGGGCCGCAAGAGACCCAGTACTTC

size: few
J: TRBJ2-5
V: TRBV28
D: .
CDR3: CASSSRVPRKETQYF
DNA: TGTGCCAGCAGTTCAAGGGTCCCTCGGAAAGAGACCCAGTACTTC

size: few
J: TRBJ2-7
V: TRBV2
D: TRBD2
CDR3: CASSRGRLAVYEQYF
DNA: TGTGCCAGCAGTCGAGGGAGGCTAGCGGTTTACGAGCAGTACTTC

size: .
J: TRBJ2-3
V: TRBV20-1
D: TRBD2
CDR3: CSARAAGLRVDTQYF
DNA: TGCAGTGCTAGAGCAGCGGGACTCCGGGTAGATACGCAGTATTTT

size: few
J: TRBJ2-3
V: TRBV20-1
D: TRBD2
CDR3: CSARTSGRGRDTQYF
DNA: TGCAGTGCTAGGACTAGCGGGAGAGGAAGAGATACGCAGTATTTT

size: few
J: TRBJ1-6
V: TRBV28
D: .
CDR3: CASSLIRGNSPLHF
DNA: TGTGCCAGCAGTTTAATCAGGGGTAATTCGCCCCTCCACTTT

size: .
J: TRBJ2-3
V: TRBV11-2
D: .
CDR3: CASSLMTDTQYF
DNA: TGTGCCAGCAGCCTTATGACAGATACGCAGTATTTT

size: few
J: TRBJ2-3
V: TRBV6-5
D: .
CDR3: CASSYVGGSTDTQYF
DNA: TGTGCCAGCAGTTACGTCGGCGGTAGCACAGATACGCAGTATTTT

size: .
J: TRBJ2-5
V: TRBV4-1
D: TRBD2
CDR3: CASSQASGGSQETQYF
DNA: TGCGCCAGCAGCCAAGCAAGCGGGGGGTCCCAAGAGACCCAGTACTTC

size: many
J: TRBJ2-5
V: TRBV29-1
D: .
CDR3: CSVEEGAGWKTQYF
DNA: TGCAGCGTTGAAGAGGGTGCAGGGTGGAAGACCCAGTACTTC

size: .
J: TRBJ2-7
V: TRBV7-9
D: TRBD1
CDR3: CASSFEQGAKNEQYF
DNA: TGTGCCAGCAGCTTTGAGCAGGGGGCAAAAAACGAGCAGTACTTC

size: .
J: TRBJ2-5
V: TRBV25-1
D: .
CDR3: CASSDSGRKQETQYF
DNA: TGTGCCAGCAGTGATTCCGGACGGAAGCAAGAGACCCAGTACTTC

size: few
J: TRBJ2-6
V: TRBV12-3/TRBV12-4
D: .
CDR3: CASRPQGSGANVLTF
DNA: TGTGCCAGCAGACCCCAGGGTTCCGGGGCCAACGTCCTGACTTTC

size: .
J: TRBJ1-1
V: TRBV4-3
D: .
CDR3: CASSQRLRYTEAFF
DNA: TGCGCCAGCAGCCAAAGACTCAGGTACACTGAAGCTTTCTTT

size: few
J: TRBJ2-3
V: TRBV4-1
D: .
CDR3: CASSQVVFTDTQYF
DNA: TGCGCCAGCAGCCAAGTTGTATTCACAGATACGCAGTATTTT

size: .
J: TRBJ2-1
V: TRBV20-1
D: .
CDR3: CSAPGREPYNEQFF
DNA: TGCAGTGCTCCCGGCAGGGAACCCTACAATGAGCAGTTCTTC

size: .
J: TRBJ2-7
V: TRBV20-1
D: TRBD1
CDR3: CSVQDGRGKEQYF
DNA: TGCAGTGTCCAAGACGGCAGGGGGAAGGAGCAGTACTTC

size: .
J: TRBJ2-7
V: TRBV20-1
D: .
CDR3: CSATGGPHNEQYF
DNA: TGCAGTGCCACCGGGGGGCCCCACAATGAGCAGTACTTC

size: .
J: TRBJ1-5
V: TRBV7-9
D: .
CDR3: CASSLGQDSNQPQHF
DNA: TGTGCCAGCAGCTTAGGGCAGGATAGCAATCAGCCCCAGCATTTT

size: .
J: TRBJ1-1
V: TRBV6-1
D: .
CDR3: CASSEGQATEAFF
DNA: TGTGCCAGCAGTGAAGGCCAGGCCACTGAAGCTTTCTTT

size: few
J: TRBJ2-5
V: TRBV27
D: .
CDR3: CASSFMGNEQYF
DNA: TGTGCCAGCAGTTTCATGGGAAATGAGCAGTACTTC

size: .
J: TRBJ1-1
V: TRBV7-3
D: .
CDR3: CASSVTGRSAAFF
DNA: TGTGCCAGCAGCGTAACAGGGAGAAGTGCAGCTTTCTTT

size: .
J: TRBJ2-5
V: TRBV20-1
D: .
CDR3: CSATTLGGAAETQYF
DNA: TGCAGTGCCACCACCTTAGGGGGGGCGGCGGAGACCCAGTACTTC

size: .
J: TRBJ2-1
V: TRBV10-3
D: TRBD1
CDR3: CAISDTGGAGNEQFF
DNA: TGTGCCATCAGCGACACAGGGGGCGCAGGTAATGAGCAGTTCTTC

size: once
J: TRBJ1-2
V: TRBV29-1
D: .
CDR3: CSVEVGGQNYGYTF
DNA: TGCAGCGTTGAGGTTGGGGGACAAAACTATGGCTACACCTTC

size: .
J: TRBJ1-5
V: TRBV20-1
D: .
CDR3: CSARVLGVGNQPQHF
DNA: TGCAGTGCTAGGGTATTAGGGGTCGGGAATCAGCCCCAGCATTTT

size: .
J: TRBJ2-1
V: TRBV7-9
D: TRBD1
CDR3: CASSSVGQGGNEQFF
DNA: TGTGCCAGCAGCTCCGTGGGACAGGGCGGCAATGAGCAGTTCTTC

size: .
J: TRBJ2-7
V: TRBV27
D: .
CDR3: CASSRNSGYEQYF
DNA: TGTGCCAGCAGCAGAAACTCAGGCTACGAGCAGTACTTC

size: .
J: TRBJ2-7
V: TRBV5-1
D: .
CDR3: CASTPHTGTYEQYF
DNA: TGCGCCAGCACTCCTCACACAGGAACCTACGAGCAGTACTTC

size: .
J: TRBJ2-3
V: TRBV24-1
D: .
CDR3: CATLRGSQDTQYF
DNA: TGTGCCACCCTTCGGGGGTCCCAAGATACGCAGTATTTT

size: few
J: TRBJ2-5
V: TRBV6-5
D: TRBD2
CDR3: CASSLAGGRGETQYF
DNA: TGTGCCAGCAGTTTAGCGGGGGGGCGTGGAGAGACCCAGTACTTC

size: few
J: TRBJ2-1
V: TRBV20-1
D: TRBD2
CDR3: CSARVTSAYNEQFF
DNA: TGCAGTGCTAGAGTTACTAGCGCATACAATGAGCAGTTCTTC

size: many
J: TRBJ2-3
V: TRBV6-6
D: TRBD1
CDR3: CASSQTGDTQYF
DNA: TGTGCCAGCAGTCAGACAGGGGATACGCAGTATTTT